One sample yielded the 9 T cell receptor beta chains listed below, sequenced in a study of blood T cell repertoires in COVID-19. TCRdb's copy holds only in-frame clones and misses some; the assay was immunoSEQ multiplex PCR. The table includes more than 300,000 clones, roughly nine tenths detected once. Sequenced sample: PBMCs or T cells enriched from blood (not recorded which). These receptors were collected from a woman aged 40 to 50 who had been exposed to COVID-19.

The chain combines TRBV29-1 with TRBJ1-3, with no clear D. Deletions cut 5 bases from V and 4 bases from J, with 30 bases between. In germline, CDR1 is SQVTM, CDR2 ANQGSEA. The length of the CDR3 is 19 residues. The CDR3 loop is CSVSNPSGSRTSLGNTIYF. CDR3 coding DNA: TGCAGCGTTTCTAACCCCTCGGGGAGCCGTACCTCTCTAGGAAACACCATATATTTT.

Regarding this clone: The junction differs from germline at one of its ends, possibly a read error. The chain employs TRBV7-7 and TRBJ2-1; 7 bases align to TRBD1. CDR3 length equals 15 residues. Germline CDR1 is SSHAT and CDR2 is FNYEAQ (reference sequence). The CDR3 loop is CASSLARTGLNEQFF. CDR3 bases: TGTGCTAGCAGCTTAGCGCGGACAGGCCTCAATGAGCAGTTCTTC.

V usage is TRBV11-2 and J usage is TRBJ2-5; 11 positions match TRBD2. This CDR3 contains 17 residues. Germline V lookup: CDR1 SGHAT, CDR2 FQNNGV. V was pared by 2 bases and J by 0 bases, with 5 bases of the junction left unmatched. The CDR3 spells CASSLSLTSGNQETQYF. The CDR3 region has the DNA TGTGCCAGCAGCTTAAGTTTGACTAGCGGGAACCAAGAGACCCAGTACTTC.

The V gene is TRBV5-1, the J gene TRBJ2-3, with TRBD2 matching over 7 bases. With 4 bases clipped from V and 6 bases from J, the junction kept 17 bases outside the gene matches. Germline V gives CDR1 SGHRS, CDR2 YFSETQ. The CDR3 extends over 17 amino acids. The CDR3 DNA reads TGCGCCAGCAGCCCCCGCGGGACTATACCCGTTTCGGATACGCAGTATTTT. As protein: CASSPRGTIPVSDTQYF.

The J gene is TRBJ2-1, the V gene TRBV5-1; 10 positions agree with TRBD1. The CDR3 extends over 17 amino acids. Germline CDR1 is SGHRS and CDR2 is YFSETQ. V was clipped by 4 bases and J by 7 bases; unmatched bases: 14. CDR3 nucleotides: TGCGCCAGCAGCATACAACGACAGGGGGCTATAGAAAATGAGCAGTTCTTC. Translated, it gives CASSIQRQGAIENEQFF.

V and J are TRBV11-3 and TRBJ1-2; tentatively, D is TRBD1 (5 bases). CDR3 length: 15 amino acids. Germline V gene sequence: CDR1 SGHNT, CDR2 YENEEA. Trimming pared 4 bases from V and 8 bases from J, leaving 20 bases between. The CDR3 is CASSSGGDVMSGYTF. As DNA, the CDR3 is TGTGCCAGCAGCTCCGGGGGGGACGTTATGTCCGGCTACACCTTC.

This chain connects TRBV25-1 to TRBJ1-2; possibly TRBD1 for D (5 bases). With 5 bases removed from V and 6 bases from J, the gap between germline ends came to 13 bases. This CDR3 is 13 amino acids long. Germline V gene lookup returns CDR1 MGHDK and CDR2 SYGVNS. CDR3 nucleotide sequence: TGTGCCAGCAGTCTTTCAGGGTCGGATGGCTACACCTTC. This sequence encodes CASSLSGSDGYTF.

CDR3 residues: CASSGGTGVVGELFF. The CDR3 region has the DNA TGTGCCAGCAGTGGCGGGACAGGGGTCGTCGGGGAGCTGTTTTTT. The rearrangement uses TRBV6-2 or TRBV6-3 and TRBJ2-2; 10 bases are shared with TRBD1. The CDR3 spans 15 residues. Germline CDR1 is MNHEY and CDR2 is SVGEGT. V shed 5 bases, J shed 7 bases, and the junction held 7 bases outside the gene matches.

The chain carries TRBV5-1 and TRBJ2-5; TRBD1 matches 7 bases. Germline lookup yields CDR1 SGHRS and CDR2 YFSETQ. After removal of 7 bases from V and 5 bases from J, the junction contained 11 bases not matched to a gene. There are 14 residues in the CDR3. The CDR3 loop reads CASGMRGREETQYF. The CDR3 nucleotides are TGCGCCAGCGGGATGAGGGGGCGAGAGGAGACCCAGTACTTC.